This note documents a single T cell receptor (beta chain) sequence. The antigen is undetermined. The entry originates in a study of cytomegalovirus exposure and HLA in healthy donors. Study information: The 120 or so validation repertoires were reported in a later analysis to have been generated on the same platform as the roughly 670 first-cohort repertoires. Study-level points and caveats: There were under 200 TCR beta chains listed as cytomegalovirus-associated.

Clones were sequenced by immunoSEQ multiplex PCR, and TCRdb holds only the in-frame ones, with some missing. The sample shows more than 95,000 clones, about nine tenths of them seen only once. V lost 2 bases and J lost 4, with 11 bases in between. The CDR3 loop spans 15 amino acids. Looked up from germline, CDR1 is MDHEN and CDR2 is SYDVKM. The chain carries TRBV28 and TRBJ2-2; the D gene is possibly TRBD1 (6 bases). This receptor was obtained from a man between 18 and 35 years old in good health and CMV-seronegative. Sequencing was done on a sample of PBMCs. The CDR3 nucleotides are TGTGCCAGCAGTTTAATGGGACACCTCACCGGGGAGCTGTTTTTT. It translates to CASSLMGHLTGELFF.